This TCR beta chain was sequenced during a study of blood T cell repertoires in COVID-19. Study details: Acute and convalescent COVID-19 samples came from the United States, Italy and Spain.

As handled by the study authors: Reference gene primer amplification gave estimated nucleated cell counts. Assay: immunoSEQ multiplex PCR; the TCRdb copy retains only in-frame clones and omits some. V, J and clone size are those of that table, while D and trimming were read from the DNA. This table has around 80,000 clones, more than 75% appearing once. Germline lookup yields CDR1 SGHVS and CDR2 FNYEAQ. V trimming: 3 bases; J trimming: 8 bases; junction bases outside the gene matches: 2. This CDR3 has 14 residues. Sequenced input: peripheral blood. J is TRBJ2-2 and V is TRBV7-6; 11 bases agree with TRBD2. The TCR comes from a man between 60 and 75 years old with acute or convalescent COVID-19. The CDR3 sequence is CASSFSGGAGELFF. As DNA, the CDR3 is TGTGCCAGCAGCTTTAGCGGGGGGGCAGGGGAGCTGTTTTTT.